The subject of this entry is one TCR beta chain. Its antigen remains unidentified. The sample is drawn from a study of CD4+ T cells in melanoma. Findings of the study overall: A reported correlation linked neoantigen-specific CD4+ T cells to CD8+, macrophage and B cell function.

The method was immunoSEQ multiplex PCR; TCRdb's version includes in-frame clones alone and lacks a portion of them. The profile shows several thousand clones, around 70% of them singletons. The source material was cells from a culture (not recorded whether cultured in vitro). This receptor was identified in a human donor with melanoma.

The CDR3 reads CASSLQTFEAFF. The CDR3 DNA reads TGTGCCAGCAGCCTTCAGACGTTTGAAGCTTTCTTT. The genes are TRBV7-9 and TRBJ1-1; D gene ambiguous. This CDR3 has 12 amino acids. Trimming stripped 5 bases from V and 7 bases from J, with 11 bases between. Germline V lookup: CDR1 SEHNR, CDR2 FQNEAQ (reference sequence).